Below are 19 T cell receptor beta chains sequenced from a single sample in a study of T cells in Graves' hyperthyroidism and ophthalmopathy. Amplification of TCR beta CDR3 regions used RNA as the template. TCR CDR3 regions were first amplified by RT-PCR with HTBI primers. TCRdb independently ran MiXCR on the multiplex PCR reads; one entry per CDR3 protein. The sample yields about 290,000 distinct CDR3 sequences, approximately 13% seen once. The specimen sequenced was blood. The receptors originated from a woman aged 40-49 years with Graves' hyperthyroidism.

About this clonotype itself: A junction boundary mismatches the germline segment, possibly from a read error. This CDR3 reads CASSVTGGRTEASF. In DNA, the CDR3 is TGTGCCAGCAGTGTCACAGGGGGCCGGACTGAAGCTTCCTTT. The rearrangement links TRBV25-1 to TRBJ1-1; the match to TRBD1 covers 9 bases. Germline V gene data show CDR1 as MGHDK and CDR2 as SYGVNS. This CDR3 is built from 14 residues.

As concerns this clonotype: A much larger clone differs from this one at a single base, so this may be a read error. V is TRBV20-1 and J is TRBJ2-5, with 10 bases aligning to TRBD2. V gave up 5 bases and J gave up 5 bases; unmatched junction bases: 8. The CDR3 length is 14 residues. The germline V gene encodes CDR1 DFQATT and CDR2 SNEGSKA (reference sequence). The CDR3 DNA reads TGCAGTGCTGGGACTAGCGAGAATCGGGAGACCCAGTACTTC. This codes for CSAGTSENRETQYF.

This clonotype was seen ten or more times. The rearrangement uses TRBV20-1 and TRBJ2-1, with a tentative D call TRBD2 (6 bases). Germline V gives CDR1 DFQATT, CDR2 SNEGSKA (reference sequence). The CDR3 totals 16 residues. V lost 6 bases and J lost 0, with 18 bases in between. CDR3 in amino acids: CSARDGSDSSYNEQFF. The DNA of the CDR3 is TGCAGTGCCAGGGACGGGAGCGATAGCTCCTACAATGAGCAGTTCTTC.

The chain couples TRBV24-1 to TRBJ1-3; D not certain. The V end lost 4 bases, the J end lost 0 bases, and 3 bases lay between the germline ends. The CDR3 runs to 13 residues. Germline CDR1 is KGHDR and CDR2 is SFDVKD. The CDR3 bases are TGTGCCACCAGTGACAGCTCTGGAAACACCATATATTTT. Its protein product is CATSDSSGNTIYF.

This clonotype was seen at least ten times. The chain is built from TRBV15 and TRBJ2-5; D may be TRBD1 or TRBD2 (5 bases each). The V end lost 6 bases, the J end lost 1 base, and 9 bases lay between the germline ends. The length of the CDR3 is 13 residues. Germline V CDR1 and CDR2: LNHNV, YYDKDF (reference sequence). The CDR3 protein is CATRKRGQETQYF. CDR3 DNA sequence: TGTGCCACCAGGAAGAGGGGCCAAGAGACCCAGTACTTC.

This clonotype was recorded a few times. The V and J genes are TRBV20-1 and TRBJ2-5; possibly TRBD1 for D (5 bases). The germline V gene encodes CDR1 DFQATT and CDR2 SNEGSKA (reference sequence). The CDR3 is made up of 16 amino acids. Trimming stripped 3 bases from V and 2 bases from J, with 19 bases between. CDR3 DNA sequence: TGCAGTGCTAGCCCGCAATACAGGATTTCACAAGAGACCCAGTACTTC. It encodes CSASPQYRISQETQYF.

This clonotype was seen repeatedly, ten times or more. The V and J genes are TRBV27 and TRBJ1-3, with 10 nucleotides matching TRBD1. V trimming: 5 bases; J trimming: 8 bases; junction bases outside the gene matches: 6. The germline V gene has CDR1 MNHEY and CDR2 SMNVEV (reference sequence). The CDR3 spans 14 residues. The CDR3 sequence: CASSLRDRGHTIYF. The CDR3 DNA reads TGTGCCAGCAGTCTCCGGGACAGGGGACACACCATATATTTT.

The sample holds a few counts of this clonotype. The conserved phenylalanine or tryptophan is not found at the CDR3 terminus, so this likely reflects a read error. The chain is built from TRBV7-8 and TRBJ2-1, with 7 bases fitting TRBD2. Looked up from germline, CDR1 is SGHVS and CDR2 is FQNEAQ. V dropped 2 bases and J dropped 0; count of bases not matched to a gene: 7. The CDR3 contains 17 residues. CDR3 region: CASSLRVGGSSYNEQFL. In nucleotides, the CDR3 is TGTGCCAGCAGCTTAAGGGTGGGCGGGAGCTCCTACAATGAGCAGTTCCTC.

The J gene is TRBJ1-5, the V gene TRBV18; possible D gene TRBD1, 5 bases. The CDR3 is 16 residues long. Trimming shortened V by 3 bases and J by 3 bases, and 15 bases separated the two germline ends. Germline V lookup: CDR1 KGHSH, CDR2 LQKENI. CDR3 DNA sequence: TGTGCCAGCTCACCTTATGGGGGAGTTTACAATCAGCCCCAGCATTTT. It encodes CASSPYGGVYNQPQHF.

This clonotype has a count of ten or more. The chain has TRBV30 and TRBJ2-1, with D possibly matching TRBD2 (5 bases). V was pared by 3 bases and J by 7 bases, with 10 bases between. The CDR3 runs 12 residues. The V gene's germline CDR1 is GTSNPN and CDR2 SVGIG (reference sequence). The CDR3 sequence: CAWSVLANEQFF. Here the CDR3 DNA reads TGTGCCTGGAGCGTTCTAGCTAATGAGCAGTTCTTC.

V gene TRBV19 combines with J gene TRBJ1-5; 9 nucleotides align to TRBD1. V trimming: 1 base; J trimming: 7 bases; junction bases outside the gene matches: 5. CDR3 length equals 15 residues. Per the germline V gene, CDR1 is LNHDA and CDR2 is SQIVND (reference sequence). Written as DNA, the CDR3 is TGTGCCAGTAGTATAGGCACAGGGGGCGGCCAGCCCCAGCATTTT. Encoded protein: CASSIGTGGGQPQHF. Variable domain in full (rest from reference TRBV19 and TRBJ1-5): DGGITQSPKYLFRKEGQNVTLSCEQNLNHDAMYWYRQDPGQGLRLIYYSQIVNDFQKGDIAEGYSVSREKKESFPLTVTSAQKNPTAFYLCASSIGTGGGQPQHFGDGTRLSIL.

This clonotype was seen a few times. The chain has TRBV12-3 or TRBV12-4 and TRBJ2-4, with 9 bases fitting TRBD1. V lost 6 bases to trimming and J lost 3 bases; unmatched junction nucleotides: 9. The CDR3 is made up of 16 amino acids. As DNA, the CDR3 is TGTGCCAGCAGCCGGGGACAGGGCCAGGGCAAAAACATTCAGTACTTC. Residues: CASSRGQGQGKNIQYF.

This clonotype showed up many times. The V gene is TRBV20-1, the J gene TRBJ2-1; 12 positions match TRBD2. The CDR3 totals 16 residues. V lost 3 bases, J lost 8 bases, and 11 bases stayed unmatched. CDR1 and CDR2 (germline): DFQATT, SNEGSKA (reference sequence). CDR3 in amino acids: CSARGLTSGSKDEQFF. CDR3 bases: TGCAGTGCTAGGGGATTGACTAGCGGGAGTAAGGATGAGCAGTTCTTC.

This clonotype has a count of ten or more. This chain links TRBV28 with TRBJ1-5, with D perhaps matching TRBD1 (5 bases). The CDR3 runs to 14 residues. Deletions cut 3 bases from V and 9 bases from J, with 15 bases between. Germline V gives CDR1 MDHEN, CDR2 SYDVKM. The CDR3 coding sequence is TGTGCCAGCAGTTTTGCGGGGGGGGAGGGGCCCCAGCATTTT. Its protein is CASSFAGGEGPQHF.

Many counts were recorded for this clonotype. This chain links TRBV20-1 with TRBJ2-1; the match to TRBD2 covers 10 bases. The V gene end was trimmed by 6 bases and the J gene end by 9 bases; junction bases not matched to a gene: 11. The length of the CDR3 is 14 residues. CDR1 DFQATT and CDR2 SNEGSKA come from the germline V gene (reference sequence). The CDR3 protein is CSAKEREGQGEQFF. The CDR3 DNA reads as TGCAGTGCCAAGGAGCGGGAGGGCCAGGGTGAGCAGTTCTTC.

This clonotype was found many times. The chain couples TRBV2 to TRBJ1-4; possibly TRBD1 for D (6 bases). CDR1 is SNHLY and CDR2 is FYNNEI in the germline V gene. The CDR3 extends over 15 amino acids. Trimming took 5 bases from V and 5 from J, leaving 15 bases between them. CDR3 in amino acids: CASSSEGGRNEKLFF. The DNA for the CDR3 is TGTGCCAGCAGTTCCGAAGGGGGGCGGAATGAAAAACTGTTTTTT.

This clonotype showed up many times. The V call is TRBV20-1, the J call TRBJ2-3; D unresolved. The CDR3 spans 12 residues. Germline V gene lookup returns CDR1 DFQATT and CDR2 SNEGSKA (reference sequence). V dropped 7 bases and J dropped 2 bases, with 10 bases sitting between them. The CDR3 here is CSVPRNTDTQYF. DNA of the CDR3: TGCAGTGTCCCCCGGAACACAGATACGCAGTATTTT.

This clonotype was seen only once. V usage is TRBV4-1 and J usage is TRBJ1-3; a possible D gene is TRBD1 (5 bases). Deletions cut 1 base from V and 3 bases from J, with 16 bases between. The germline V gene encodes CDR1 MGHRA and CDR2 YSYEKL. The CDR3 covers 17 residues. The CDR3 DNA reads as TGCGCCAGCAGCCAAGTCGAACTACAGGCTGGTGGAAACACCATATATTTT. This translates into CASSQVELQAGGNTIYF.

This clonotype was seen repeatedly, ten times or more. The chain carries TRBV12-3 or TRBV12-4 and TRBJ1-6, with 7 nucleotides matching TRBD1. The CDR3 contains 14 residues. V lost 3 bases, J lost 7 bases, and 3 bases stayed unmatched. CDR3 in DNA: TGTGCCAGCAGTTTGGGACAGATGAATTCACCCCTCCACTTT. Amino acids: CASSLGQMNSPLHF.